This is a list of T cell receptor beta chains from one sample in a study of cytomegalovirus exposure and HLA in healthy donors. The table came from immunoSEQ multiplex PCR; TCRdb's copy has only in-frame clones and leaves some out. The data hold some 100,000 clones, with around 76% observed a single time. The sequencing input was PBMCs. Every receptor here comes from a woman between 40 and 55 years old in good health and CMV-seropositive. Both conserved end residues are trimmed from each CDR3. Each record gives: D gene, V gene, CDR3 protein. D genes are given only for firm matches.

-	TRBV6-5	ASRQGWAYEQY
-	TRBV9	ASSQPGRQETQY
TRBD1	TRBV7-9	ASSLDRGNEKLF
-	TRBV6-6	ARSDGGSYNSPLH
TRBD2	TRBV4-2	ASSQPAGSSGGAIPSTDTQY
-	TRBV6-5	ASSYSGRKDEKLF
-	TRBV2	ASRRLHTDTQY
-	TRBV2	ASIAGFSTDTQY
TRBD1	TRBV18	ASSPVQGASGNTIY
-	TRBV4-2	ASSQDLGNTIY
-	TRBV10-2	ASSYWGGTYGYT
-	TRBV29-1	SASSGVAF
-	TRBV4-2	ASSQAGGTDTQY
TRBD1	TRBV30	AWGTGNYGYT
TRBD2	TRBV7-7	ASSRSGGEETQY
TRBD1	TRBV30	ASWDSFTISGANVLT
-	TRBV11-2	ASSPLTVSEKLF
-	TRBV4-2	ASSLASYGYT
TRBD1	TRBV7-9	ASSLSTAGTGSYEQY
TRBD2	TRBV5-4	ASRLGLAGGGTDTQY
-	TRBV30	AWSENRLGYT
-	TRBV19	ASSIGTRTEAF